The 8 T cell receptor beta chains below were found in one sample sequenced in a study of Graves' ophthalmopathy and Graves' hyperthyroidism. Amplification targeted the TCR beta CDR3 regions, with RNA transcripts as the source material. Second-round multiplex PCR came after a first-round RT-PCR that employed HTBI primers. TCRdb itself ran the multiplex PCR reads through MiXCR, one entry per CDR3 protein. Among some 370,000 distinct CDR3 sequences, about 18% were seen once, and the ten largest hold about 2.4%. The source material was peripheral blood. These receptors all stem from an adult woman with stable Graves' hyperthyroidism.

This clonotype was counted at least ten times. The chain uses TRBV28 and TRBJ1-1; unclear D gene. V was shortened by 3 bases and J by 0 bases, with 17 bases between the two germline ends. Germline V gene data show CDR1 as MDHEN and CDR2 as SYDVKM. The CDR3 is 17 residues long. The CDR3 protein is CASSFISSGSMNTEAFF. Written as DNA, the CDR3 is TGTGCCAGCAGTTTTATATCGTCAGGATCCATGAACACTGAAGCTTTCTTT. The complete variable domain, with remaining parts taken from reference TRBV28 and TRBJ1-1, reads DVKVTQSSRYLVKRTGEKVFLECVQDMDHENMFWYRQDPGLGLRLIYFSYDVKMKEKGDIPEGYSVSREKKERFSLILESASTNQTSMYLCASSFISSGSMNTEAFFGQGTRLTVV.

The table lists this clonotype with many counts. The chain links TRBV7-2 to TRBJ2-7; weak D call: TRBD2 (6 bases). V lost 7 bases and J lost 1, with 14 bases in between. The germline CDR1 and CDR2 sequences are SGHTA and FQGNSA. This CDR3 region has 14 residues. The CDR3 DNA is TGTGCCAGCAACCCCAAAAGCGGGTCCTACGAGCAGTACTTC. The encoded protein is CASNPKSGSYEQYF.

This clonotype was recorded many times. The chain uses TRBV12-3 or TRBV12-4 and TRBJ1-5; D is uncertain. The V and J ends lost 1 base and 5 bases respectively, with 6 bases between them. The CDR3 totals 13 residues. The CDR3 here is CASSLVLDQPQHF. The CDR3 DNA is TGTGCCAGCAGTTTAGTCCTTGATCAGCCCCAGCATTTT.

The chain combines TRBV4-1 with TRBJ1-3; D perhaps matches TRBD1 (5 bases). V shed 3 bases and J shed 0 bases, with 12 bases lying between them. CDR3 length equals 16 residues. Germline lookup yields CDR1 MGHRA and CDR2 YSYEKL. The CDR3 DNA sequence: TGCGCCAGCAGCCATATCTGGGGACTCTCTGGAAACACCATATATTTT. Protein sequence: CASSHIWGLSGNTIYF.

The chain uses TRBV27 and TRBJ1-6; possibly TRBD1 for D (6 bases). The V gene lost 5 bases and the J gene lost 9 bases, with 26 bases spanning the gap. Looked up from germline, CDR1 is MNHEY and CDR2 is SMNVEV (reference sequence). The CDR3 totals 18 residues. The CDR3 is CASSIQGSGGLRISPLHF. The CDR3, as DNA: TGTGCCAGCAGTATCCAGGGTTCGGGGGGCCTTAGGATTTCACCCCTCCACTTT.

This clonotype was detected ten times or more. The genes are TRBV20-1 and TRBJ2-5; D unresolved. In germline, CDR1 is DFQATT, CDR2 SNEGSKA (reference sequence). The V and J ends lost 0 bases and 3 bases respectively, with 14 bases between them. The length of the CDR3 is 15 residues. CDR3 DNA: TGCAGTGCTAGAGATCGCGGTGAAGGGAAAGAGACCCAGTACTTC. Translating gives CSARDRGEGKETQYF.

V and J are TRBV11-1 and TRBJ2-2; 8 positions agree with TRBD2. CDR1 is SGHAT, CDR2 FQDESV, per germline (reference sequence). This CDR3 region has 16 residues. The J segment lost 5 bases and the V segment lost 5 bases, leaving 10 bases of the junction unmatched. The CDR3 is CASSATLAGSTGELFF. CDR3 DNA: TGTGCCAGCAGCGCGACTCTAGCGGGCAGTACCGGGGAGCTGTTTTTT.

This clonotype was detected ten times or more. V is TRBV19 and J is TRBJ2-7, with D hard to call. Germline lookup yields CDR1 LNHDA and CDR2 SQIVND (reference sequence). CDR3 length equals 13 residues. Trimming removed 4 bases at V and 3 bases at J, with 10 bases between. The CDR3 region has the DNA TGTGCCAGTAGTACCTGGATAAACTACGAGCAGTACTTC. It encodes CASSTWINYEQYF.